The 3 T cell receptor beta chains in this list originate from one sample, sequenced in a study of blood T cell repertoires in COVID-19. Libraries were prepared by immunoSEQ multiplex PCR; TCRdb keeps only in-frame clonotypes and omits some of them. This sample has approximately 350,000 clones, with roughly 89% found just once. The source material was peripheral blood. The receptors shown here come from a woman between 18 and 30 years old who had recovered from COVID-19.

This clone has a single count. CDR3 nucleotide sequence: TGTGCCAGTAGGGACAGGGGGCTAGGTGTAGTATCCTACGAGCAGTACGTC. Its protein is CASRDRGLGVVSYEQYV. This sequence joins TRBV19 and TRBJ2-7, with 11 nucleotides matching TRBD1. The J segment lost 1 base and the V segment lost 6 bases, leaving 11 bases of the junction unmatched. This CDR3 region has 17 residues. Per the germline V gene, CDR1 is LNHDA and CDR2 is SQIVND (reference sequence).

The rearrangement joins TRBV5-1 to TRBJ1-3, with D unresolved. Germline values: CDR1 SGHRS, CDR2 YFSETQ. The CDR3 is 15 amino acids. V gave up 3 bases and J gave up 0 bases, with 10 bases separating them. Here the CDR3 reads CASSSSTGSGNTIYF. The CDR3 nucleotides read TGCGCCAGCAGCTCCTCCACCGGCTCTGGAAACACCATATATTTT.

This clone was counted only a few times. The rearrangement uses TRBV3-1 (or the pseudogene TRBV3-2) and TRBJ1-6, with D unclear. CDR3 size: 16 residues. The V and J ends lost 7 bases and 0 bases respectively, with 13 bases between them. Germline V gene sequence: CDR1 LGHDT, CDR2 YNNKEL (reference sequence). DNA for the CDR3: TGTGCCAGCACCGAGGCCGGGAGCTCCTATAATTCACCCCTCCACTTT. Amino acids: CASTEAGSSYNSPLHF.